This TCR beta chain emerged from a study of T cells in tuberculosis. Clones were sequenced by immunoSEQ multiplex PCR, and TCRdb holds only the in-frame ones, with some missing. The sample contains 20,000 to 25,000 clones, roughly nine tenths of which appear only once. This CDR3 region has 13 residues. The germline gives CDR1 SQVTM, CDR2 ANQGSEA. V dropped 7 bases and J dropped 1; count of bases not matched to a gene: 5. V and J are TRBV29-1 and TRBJ1-1; 8 nucleotides align to TRBD1. The sequence was obtained from a donor between 10 and 35 years old with latent tuberculosis or without tuberculosis infection. The sequenced sample was PBMCs. The CDR3: CSAMGQANTEAFF. CDR3 nucleotides: TGCAGCGCTATGGGACAGGCGAACACTGAAGCTTTCTTT. Filled out from reference TRBV29-1 and TRBJ1-1, the complete variable domain reads SAVISQKPSRDICQRGTSLTIQCQVDSQVTMMFWYRQQPGQSLTLIATANQGSEATYESGFVIDKFPISRPNLTFSTLTVSNMSPEDSSIYLCSAMGQANTEAFFGQGTRLTVV.